The 18 T cell receptor beta chains given below trace back to one sample, sequenced in a study of T cells after yellow fever vaccination. TCRdb ran MiXCR on the 5' RACE reads and lists one entry per CDR3 protein. This sample has about 300,000 distinct CDR3 sequences, with roughly 8.7% found just once. The sequences come from CD4+ T cells sorted from PBMCs, collected 5 days after the yellow fever booster vaccination. These receptors all stem from a man between 18 and 29 years old who received the YFV17D yellow fever vaccine.

The genes are TRBV3-1 and TRBJ1-6; no clear D gene. Germline V gene sequence: CDR1 LGHDT, CDR2 YNNKEL (reference sequence). The V end was cut by 6 bases, the J end by 7 bases, with 4 bases between. The CDR3 covers 11 residues. The CDR3 loop reads CASRRNSPLHF. CDR3 in DNA: TGTGCCAGCAGGAGGAATTCACCCCTCCACTTT.

This clonotype came up many times. The genes are TRBV29-1 and TRBJ2-7; D not certain. CDR3 size: 11 residues. Between the trimmed V and J ends, which lost 4 bases and 0 bases, there was a span of 4 bases. CDR1 and CDR2 from the germline V gene are SQVTM and ANQGSEA. DNA for the CDR3: TGCAGCGTTGGCAGCTCCTACGAGCAGTACGTC. It codes for CSVGSSYEQYV.

The chain links TRBV4-3 to TRBJ1-4; no definite D call. The V gene's germline CDR1 is LGHNA and CDR2 YSLEER. Deletions cut 1 base from V and 4 bases from J, with 10 bases between. This CDR3 spans 15 amino acids. The CDR3 is CASSQAPGNNEKLFF. The CDR3 DNA is TGCGCCAGCAGCCAAGCTCCTGGGAATAATGAAAAACTGTTTTTT.

This sequence joins TRBV30 and TRBJ2-1; D is uncertain. The CDR3 spans 11 residues. From germline, CDR1 is GTSNPN and CDR2 SVGIG (reference sequence). The V and J ends lost 5 bases and 9 bases respectively, with 11 bases between them. The CDR3 loop is CAWAWSGEQFF. CDR3 DNA: TGTGCCTGGGCGTGGAGTGGTGAGCAGTTCTTC.

This clonotype was seen a handful of times. The chain combines TRBV20-1 with TRBJ2-2; 7 positions agree with TRBD1. Germline CDR1 is DFQATT and CDR2 is SNEGSKA (reference sequence). CDR3 size: 13 residues. V shed 4 bases, J shed 7 bases, and the junction held 6 bases outside the gene matches. For the CDR3, the DNA is TGCAGTGCTAAACTACAGGGGCACGGGGAGCTGTTTTTT. It translates to CSAKLQGHGELFF.

The sample holds many counts of this clonotype. V and J are TRBV12-3 or TRBV12-4 and TRBJ2-7; TRBD1 aligns across 7 bases. The V gene end was trimmed by 3 bases and the J gene end by 4 bases; junction bases not matched to a gene: 3. This CDR3 has 13 residues. Written as DNA, the CDR3 is TGTGCCAGCAGTTTGGGGGACAGATACGAGCAGTACGTC. Amino acids: CASSLGDRYEQYV.

This clonotype occurred many times. The chain combines TRBV12-3 or TRBV12-4 with TRBJ2-2; a possible D gene is TRBD1 (5 bases). The CDR3 length is 12 residues. V lost 7 bases to trimming and J lost 4 bases, with 7 bases between them. In DNA form, the CDR3 reads TGTGCCAGCAATAGGGGCACCGGGGAGCTGTTTTTT. It specifies CASNRGTGELFF.

The CDR3 DNA is TGTGCCAGCAGCCGCGCAGGAGGGGGCAAGAACACTGAAGCTTTCTTT. Its protein product is CASSRAGGGKNTEAFF. This sequence joins TRBV9 and TRBJ1-1; 7 nucleotides match TRBD1. Germline lookup yields CDR1 SGDLS and CDR2 YYNGEE. V lost 4 bases, J lost 1 base, and 10 bases stayed unmatched. The CDR3 has 16 amino acids.

This clonotype was counted many times. This CDR3 is CASRPPRGAKNIQYF. CDR3 DNA: TGTGCCAGCAGACCACCCAGGGGAGCCAAAAACATTCAGTACTTC. The chain uses TRBV6-2 or TRBV6-3 and TRBJ2-4; tentative D call: TRBD1 (6 bases). From germline, CDR1 is MNHEY and CDR2 SVGEGT. Trimming took 6 bases from V and 0 from J, leaving 12 bases between them. The CDR3 runs 15 residues.

This clonotype was counted at least ten times. The chain carries TRBV4-2 and TRBJ1-1; D might be TRBD1 (5 bases). Germline CDR1 reads LGHNA; CDR2 reads YNFKEQ. V gave up 0 bases and J gave up 0 bases, with 11 bases separating them. The CDR3 runs to 16 residues. For the CDR3, the DNA is TGTGCCAGCAGCCAAGAGGCAGGGAGCATGAACACTGAAGCTTTCTTT. This translates into CASSQEAGSMNTEAFF.

This clonotype has a handful of counts. The V gene is TRBV20-1, the J gene TRBJ1-5; tentatively, D is TRBD1 (6 bases). Germline V gives CDR1 DFQATT, CDR2 SNEGSKA (reference sequence). The CDR3 runs to 14 residues. V lost 4 bases, J lost 3 bases, and 13 bases lay in between. The CDR3, as DNA: TGCAGTGCTAAGGGGGTGGAATACAATCAGCCCCAGCATTTT. This sequence encodes CSAKGVEYNQPQHF.

Only a few counts were recorded for this clonotype. This sequence joins TRBV5-5 and TRBJ1-5, with a weak D call TRBD1 (6 bases). Germline V gene data show CDR1 as SGHKS and CDR2 as YYEKEE (reference sequence). V was shortened by 3 bases and J by 5 bases, with 12 bases between the two germline ends. CDR3 length: 14 amino acids. CDR3 DNA sequence: TGTGCCAGCAGCTCCCGGGACACATATCAGCCCCAGCATTTT. It encodes CASSSRDTYQPQHF.

This clonotype was detected only a few times. The rearrangement links TRBV4-1 to TRBJ2-2; no clear D gene. Germline V lookup: CDR1 MGHRA, CDR2 YSYEKL. The CDR3 is 18 residues long. The V gene lost 1 base and the J gene lost 4 bases, with 19 bases spanning the gap. The CDR3 region is CASSQVLAPALGTGELFF. The DNA for the CDR3 is TGCGCCAGCAGCCAAGTTCTGGCCCCTGCCTTAGGCACCGGGGAGCTGTTTTTT.

A few counts support this clonotype. The chain links TRBV27 to TRBJ1-1, with D unclear. V lost 3 bases to trimming and J lost 3 bases, with 8 bases between them. The CDR3 length is 13 residues. Germline V lookup: CDR1 MNHEY, CDR2 SMNVEV (reference sequence). In DNA form, the CDR3 reads TGTGCCAGCAGTTTCCGCTCTTACACTGAAGCTTTCTTT. Translation: CASSFRSYTEAFF.

This clonotype was observed a few times. The chain couples TRBV12-5 to TRBJ2-2; D gene ambiguous. The CDR3 loop spans 16 amino acids. Germline CDR1 LGHNT, CDR2 FRNRAP. V was pared by 6 bases and J by 3 bases, with 17 bases between. The CDR3 is CASGIVLGPDTGELFF. The CDR3 nucleotides are TGTGCTAGTGGCATCGTCCTAGGACCAGACACCGGGGAGCTGTTTTTT.

This clonotype was detected a few times. Here the CDR3 reads CASSTPVEGSQPQHF. The CDR3 bases are TGTGCCAGTAGTACCCCGGTGGAGGGAAGCCAGCCCCAGCATTTT. The V and J genes are TRBV19 and TRBJ1-5; D unclear. The length of the CDR3 is 15 residues. Trimming took off 4 bases at V and 7 bases at J, with 17 bases between the two ends. Germline loops: CDR1 LNHDA, CDR2 SQIVND (reference sequence). Full variable domain (remainder filled in from reference TRBV19 and TRBJ1-5): DGGITQSPKYLFRKEGQNVTLSCEQNLNHDAMYWYRQDPGQGLRLIYYSQIVNDFQKGDIAEGYSVSREKKESFPLTVTSAQKNPTAFYLCASSTPVEGSQPQHFGDGTRLSIL.

This clonotype occurred many times. The chain has TRBV18 and TRBJ2-1, with TRBD1 identical over 7 bases. The V gene's germline CDR1 is KGHSH and CDR2 LQKENI. The CDR3 totals 14 residues. Trimming at V came to 6 bases and at J to 9 bases, leaving 11 bases not matched to a gene. The CDR3 bases are TGTGCCAGCTCGTTCACAGGGGTGGATGGTGAGCAGTTCTTC. Translation: CASSFTGVDGEQFF. The complete variable domain, with remaining parts taken from reference TRBV18 and TRBJ2-1, reads NAGVMQNPRHLVRRRGQEARLRCSPMKGHSHVYWYRQLPEEGLKFMVYLQKENIIDESGMPKERFSAEFPKEGPSILRIQQVVRGDSAAYFCASSFTGVDGEQFFGPGTRLTVL.

This rearrangement joins TRBV28 to TRBJ2-7; perhaps TRBD1 as D (6 bases). The CDR3 contains 13 residues. Deletions cut 6 bases from V and 0 bases from J, with 9 bases between. Germline V gene lookup returns CDR1 MDHEN and CDR2 SYDVKM. CDR3 DNA: TGTGCCAGCAGGGACAGTAGCTCCTACGAGCAGTACGTC. Translating it yields CASRDSSSYEQYV.